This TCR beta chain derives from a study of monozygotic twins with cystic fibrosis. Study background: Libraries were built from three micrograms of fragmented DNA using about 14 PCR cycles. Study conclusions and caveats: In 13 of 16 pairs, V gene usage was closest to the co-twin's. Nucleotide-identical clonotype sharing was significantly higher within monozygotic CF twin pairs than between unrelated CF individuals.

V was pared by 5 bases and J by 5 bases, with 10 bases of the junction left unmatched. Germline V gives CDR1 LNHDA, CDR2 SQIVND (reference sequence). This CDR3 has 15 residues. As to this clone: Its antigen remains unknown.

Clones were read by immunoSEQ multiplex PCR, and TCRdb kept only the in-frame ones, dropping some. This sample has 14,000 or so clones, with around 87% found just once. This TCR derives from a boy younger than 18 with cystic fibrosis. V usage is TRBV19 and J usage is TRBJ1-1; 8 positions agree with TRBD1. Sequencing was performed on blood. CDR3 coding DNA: TGTGCCAGTAGTCCCCGGACAGGGATGGGAACTGAAGCTTTCTTT. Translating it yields CASSPRTGMGTEAFF.